Listed here are 20 T cell receptor beta chains from one sample, sequenced in a study of blood T cell repertoires in COVID-19. The assay was immunoSEQ multiplex PCR, and TCRdb's table has in-frame clones only and misses some. In the table there are about 99,000 clones, roughly 89% of which are singletons. Sequenced: peripheral blood. The receptors were sampled from a woman at least 80 years old in a cohort sampled during active COVID-19.

This chain joins TRBV3-1 (or the pseudogene TRBV3-2) and TRBJ2-5, with 9 bases fitting TRBD2. Per germline, CDR1 LGHDT and CDR2 YNNKEL (reference sequence). Trimming cost V 1 base and J 4 bases; bases outside gene matches: 4. The CDR3 extends over 15 amino acids. The CDR3 sequence is CASSQASGARETQYF. The CDR3, as DNA: TGTGCCAGCAGCCAAGCTAGCGGGGCTCGAGAGACCCAGTACTTC.

This clone came up a few times. The V call is TRBV7-2, the J call TRBJ2-1, with TRBD2 matching 8 bases. CDR3 size: 15 residues. The germline CDR1 and CDR2 sequences are SGHTA and FQGNSA. Losses at the gene ends were 3 bases for V and 7 bases for J; bases not matched to a gene: 8. The CDR3 loop reads CASSLFTGGGNEQFF. DNA of the CDR3: TGTGCCAGCAGCTTGTTCACGGGGGGGGGAAATGAGCAGTTCTTC.

This chain uses TRBV4-1 with TRBJ1-2; D possibly corresponds to TRBD1 (6 bases). The germline gives CDR1 MGHRA, CDR2 YSYEKL. The CDR3 has 19 amino acids. The V and J ends lost 0 bases and 4 bases respectively, with 24 bases between them. CDR3 in amino acids: CASSQDGSRGGSYPYGYTF. In DNA form, the CDR3 reads TGCGCCAGCAGCCAAGATGGGTCCAGGGGTGGCTCTTATCCCTATGGCTACACCTTC.

The CDR3: CASSETRVIKRTFQPQHF. The CDR3 bases are TGTGCCAGCAGTGAAACGCGGGTAATAAAACGGACCTTTCAGCCCCAGCATTTT. This chain connects TRBV2 to TRBJ1-5; unclear D gene. The ends were cut back, 2 bases at V and 6 bases at J, with 23 bases in the middle. The germline gives CDR1 SNHLY, CDR2 FYNNEI. CDR3 size: 18 residues.

This rearrangement joins TRBV19 to TRBJ1-1; no definite D call. There are 13 residues in the CDR3. Germline lookup yields CDR1 LNHDA and CDR2 SQIVND (reference sequence). Trimming removed 4 bases at V and 4 bases at J, with 10 bases between. DNA for the CDR3: TGTGCCAGTAGTACCCTTCGGGGCACTGAAGCTTTCTTT. Protein sequence: CASSTLRGTEAFF.

The V gene is TRBV14, the J gene TRBJ2-7, with TRBD2 matching 8 bases. CDR1 SGHDN and CDR2 FVKESK come from the germline V gene. This CDR3 comprises 14 residues. V shed 3 bases and J 3 bases; nucleotides not matched to a gene: 4. The CDR3 region is CASSQGLAGYEQYF. In DNA form, the CDR3 reads TGTGCCAGCAGCCAGGGGCTAGCGGGCTACGAGCAGTACTTC.

The rearrangement uses TRBV5-4 and TRBJ2-7, with 11 bases that match TRBD2. Germline CDR1 SGHNT, CDR2 YYREEE (reference sequence). The CDR3 covers 17 residues. Trimming cost V 4 bases and J 3 bases; bases outside gene matches: 12. The CDR3 spells CASSPTATSGISYEQYF. DNA for the CDR3: TGTGCCAGCAGCCCGACCGCGACTAGCGGGATTAGCTACGAGCAGTACTTC.

The genes are TRBV18 and TRBJ1-4; D ambiguous. Germline V gene sequence: CDR1 KGHSH, CDR2 LQKENI. This CDR3 is built from 14 residues. V gave up 0 bases and J gave up 7 bases, with 9 bases separating them. CDR3 amino acids: CASSPPGAVEKLFF. DNA for the CDR3: TGTGCCAGCTCACCACCAGGAGCAGTTGAAAAACTGTTTTTT.

The rearrangement uses TRBV5-3 and TRBJ1-6; TRBD1 is a possible D gene (5 bases). TRBV5-3 is an ORF, with its function uncertain. Trimming cost V 7 bases and J 2 bases, with 13 bases left between them. The CDR3 runs to 15 residues. In nucleotides, the CDR3 is TGTGCCAGAGGGGGGGGAACGGCCTATAATTCACCCCTCCACTTT. Its translation: CARGGGTAYNSPLHF.

This chain links TRBV5-1 with TRBJ2-7; the D gene is possibly TRBD2 (7 bases). The V end was cut by 4 bases, the J end by 7 bases, with 18 bases between. This CDR3 contains 14 residues. The V gene's germline CDR1 is SGHRS and CDR2 YFSETQ. The CDR3 region is CASSQAGGRWEQYF. CDR3 DNA: TGCGCCAGCAGCCAGGCCGGGGGGCGCTGGGAGCAGTACTTC. Using reference TRBV5-1 and TRBJ2-7 for the parts outside the CDR3, the full variable domain is KAGVTQTPRYLIKTRGQQVTLSCSPISGHRSVSWYQQTPGQGLQFLFEYFSETQRNKGNFPGRFSGRQFSNSRSEMNVSTLELGDSALYLCASSQAGGRWEQYFGPGTRLTVT.

This clone has just one count. The chain recombines TRBV27 with TRBJ2-1; TRBD2 aligns across 9 bases. In germline, CDR1 is MNHEY, CDR2 SMNVEV (reference sequence). Unmatched junction bases numbered 12, after V lost 6 bases and J lost 6 bases. This CDR3 is built from 16 residues. The CDR3 loop is CASSRLNSGRSNEQFF. The CDR3 DNA sequence: TGTGCCAGCAGCAGACTGAATAGCGGGAGAAGCAATGAGCAGTTCTTC.

This chain links TRBV29-1 with TRBJ2-5; 7 nucleotides align to TRBD1. CDR1 and CDR2 (germline): SQVTM, ANQGSEA. The CDR3 length is 13 residues. Trimming took 7 bases from V and 0 from J; bases not matched to a gene: 5. The CDR3, as DNA: TGCAGCGGACAGGGTTTCGACCAAGAGACCCAGTACTTC. This codes for CSGQGFDQETQYF.

The chain couples TRBV5-1 to TRBJ2-2; TRBD2 matches 8 bases. V was clipped by 0 bases and J by 1 base; unmatched bases: 8. Germline V lookup: CDR1 SGHRS, CDR2 YFSETQ. The CDR3 is 18 residues long. The CDR3 nucleotides read TGCGCCAGCAGCTTGGGACACCGTAGCGGGATGAACACCGGGGAGCTGTTTTTT. Translation gives CASSLGHRSGMNTGELFF.

The rearrangement links TRBV3-1 (or the pseudogene TRBV3-2) to TRBJ2-5, with D perhaps matching TRBD1 (6 bases). The germline V gene encodes CDR1 LGHDT and CDR2 YNNKEL (reference sequence). CDR3 size: 14 residues. V gave up 5 bases and J gave up 5 bases, with 15 bases separating them. CDR3 DNA: TGTGCCAGCAGCGACACAGGGTTTAAGGAGACCCAGTACTTC. Translation gives CASSDTGFKETQYF.

This chain uses TRBV5-1 with TRBJ2-7; D gene uncertain. The CDR3 sequence is 13 residues long. The V end lost 5 bases, the J end lost 0 bases, and 9 bases lay between the germline ends. The V gene's germline CDR1 is SGHRS and CDR2 YFSETQ. The CDR3 DNA reads TGCGCCAGCAGTCAGTCAAGCTCCTACGAGCAGTACTTC. It is translated as CASSQSSSYEQYF. Using reference TRBV5-1 and TRBJ2-7 for the parts outside the CDR3, the full variable domain is KAGVTQTPRYLIKTRGQQVTLSCSPISGHRSVSWYQQTPGQGLQFLFEYFSETQRNKGNFPGRFSGRQFSNSRSEMNVSTLELGDSALYLCASSQSSSYEQYFGPGTRLTVT.

The chain combines TRBV5-4 with TRBJ1-2; 7 bases match TRBD1. The junction had 4 bases not matched to a gene; V was cut back by 2 bases and J by 0 bases. The CDR3 is 15 residues long. The germline V gene encodes CDR1 SGHNT and CDR2 YYREEE (reference sequence). CDR3 protein: CASSFSGTANYGYTF. In nucleotides, the CDR3 is TGTGCCAGCAGCTTTTCCGGGACAGCTAACTATGGCTACACCTTC.

The rearrangement joins TRBV7-9 to TRBJ2-1; 8 bases agree with TRBD1. V shed 7 bases and J 9 bases; nucleotides not matched to a gene: 14. The CDR3 covers 15 residues. In germline, CDR1 is SEHNR, CDR2 FQNEAQ (reference sequence). The CDR3 DNA sequence: TGTGCCAGCACCGGCGACAGGGGCATTTGGGCTGAGCAGTTCTTC. It translates to CASTGDRGIWAEQFF.

V gene TRBV18 combines with J gene TRBJ1-1; TRBD1 might be the D (5 bases). V lost 3 bases and J lost 1, with 18 bases in between. CDR1 KGHSH and CDR2 LQKENI come from the germline V gene. The CDR3 extends over 17 amino acids. The CDR3 region is CASSPRTSSVGNTEAFF. In DNA, the CDR3 is TGTGCCAGCTCACCGCGGACATCAAGTGTGGGGAACACTGAAGCTTTCTTT.

This clone was counted a few times. The rearrangement uses TRBV10-1 and TRBJ1-5; D is perhaps TRBD1 (6 bases). This CDR3 comprises 12 residues. Trimming took off 9 bases at V and 5 bases at J, with 11 bases between the two ends. Per germline, CDR1 WNHNN and CDR2 SYGVQD (reference sequence). The CDR3 reads CASSQGYQPQHF. CDR3 DNA: TGCGCCAGTTCTCAGGGGTATCAGCCCCAGCATTTT.

The chain joins TRBV28 to TRBJ2-1, with 12 bases lining up with TRBD1. Trimming at V came to 7 bases and at J to 5 bases, leaving 6 bases not matched to a gene. This CDR3 spans 15 amino acids. Germline assignment: CDR1 MDHEN and CDR2 SYDVKM. The CDR3, as DNA: TGTGCCAGCATTCTGGGGACAGGGGGCCACAATGAGCAGTTCTTC. It codes for CASILGTGGHNEQFF.